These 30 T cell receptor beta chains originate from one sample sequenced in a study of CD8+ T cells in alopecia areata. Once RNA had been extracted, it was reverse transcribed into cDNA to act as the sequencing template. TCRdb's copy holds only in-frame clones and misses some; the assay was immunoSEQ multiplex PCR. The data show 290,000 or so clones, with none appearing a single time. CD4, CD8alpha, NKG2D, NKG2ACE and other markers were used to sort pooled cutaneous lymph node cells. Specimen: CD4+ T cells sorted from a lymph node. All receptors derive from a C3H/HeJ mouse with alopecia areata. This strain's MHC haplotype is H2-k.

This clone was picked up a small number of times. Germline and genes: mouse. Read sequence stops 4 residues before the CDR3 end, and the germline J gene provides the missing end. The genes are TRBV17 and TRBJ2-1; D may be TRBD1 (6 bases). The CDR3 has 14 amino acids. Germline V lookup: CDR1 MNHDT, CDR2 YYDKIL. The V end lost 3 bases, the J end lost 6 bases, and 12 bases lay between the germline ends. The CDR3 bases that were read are TGTGCTAGCAGTAGTCTTGGCAGGGGTGCT. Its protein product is CASSSLGRGA. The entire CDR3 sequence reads CASSSLGRGAEQFF.

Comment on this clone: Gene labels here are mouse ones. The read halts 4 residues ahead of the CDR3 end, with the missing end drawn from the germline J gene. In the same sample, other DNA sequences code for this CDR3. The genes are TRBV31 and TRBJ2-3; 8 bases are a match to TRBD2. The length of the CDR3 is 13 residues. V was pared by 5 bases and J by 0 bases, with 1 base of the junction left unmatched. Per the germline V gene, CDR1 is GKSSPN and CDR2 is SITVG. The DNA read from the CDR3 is TGTGCCTGGGACTGGGGAAGTGCAGAA. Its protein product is CAWDWGSAE. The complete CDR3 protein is CAWDWGSAETLYF.

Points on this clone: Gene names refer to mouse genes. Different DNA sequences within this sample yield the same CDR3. CDR3 residues: CASSLGTANTGQLYF. Incomplete CDR3 DNA: TGTGCCAGCAGTTTAGGGACAGCAAACACCGGG. The V call is TRBV14, the J call TRBJ2-2; 7 bases match TRBD1. The CDR3 goes on 4 residues after the read ends, and that part is filled in from the germline J gene. Trimming cost V 2 bases and J 0 bases; bases outside gene matches: 1. This CDR3 comprises 15 residues. The germline CDR1 and CDR2 sequences are SGHDT and FRDEAV.

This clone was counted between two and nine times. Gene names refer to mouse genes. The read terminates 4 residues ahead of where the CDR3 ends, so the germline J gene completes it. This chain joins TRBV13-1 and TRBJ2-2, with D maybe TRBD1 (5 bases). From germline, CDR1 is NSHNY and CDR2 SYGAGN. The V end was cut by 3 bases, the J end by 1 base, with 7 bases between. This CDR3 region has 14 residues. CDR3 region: CASSAGRNTGQLYF. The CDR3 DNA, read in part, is TGTGCCAGCAGTGCAGGGAGAAACACCGGG.

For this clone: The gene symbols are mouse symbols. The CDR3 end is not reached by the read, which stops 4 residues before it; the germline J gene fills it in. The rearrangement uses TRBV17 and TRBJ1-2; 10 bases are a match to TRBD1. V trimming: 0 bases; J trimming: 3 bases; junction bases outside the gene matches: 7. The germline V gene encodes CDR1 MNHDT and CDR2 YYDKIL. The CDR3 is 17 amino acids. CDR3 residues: CASSRDRQGAPDSDYTF. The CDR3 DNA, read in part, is TGTGCTAGCAGTAGAGATCGACAGGGGGCGCCTGACTCC.

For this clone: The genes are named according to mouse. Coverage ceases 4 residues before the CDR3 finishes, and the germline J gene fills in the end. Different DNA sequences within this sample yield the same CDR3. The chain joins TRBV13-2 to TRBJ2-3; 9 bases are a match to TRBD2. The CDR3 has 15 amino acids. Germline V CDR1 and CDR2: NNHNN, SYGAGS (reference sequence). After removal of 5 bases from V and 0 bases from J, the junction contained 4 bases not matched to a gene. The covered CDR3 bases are TGTGCCAGCGGCCCGGGACTGGGTAGTGCAGAA. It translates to CASGPGLGSAE. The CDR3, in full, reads CASGPGLGSAETLYF.

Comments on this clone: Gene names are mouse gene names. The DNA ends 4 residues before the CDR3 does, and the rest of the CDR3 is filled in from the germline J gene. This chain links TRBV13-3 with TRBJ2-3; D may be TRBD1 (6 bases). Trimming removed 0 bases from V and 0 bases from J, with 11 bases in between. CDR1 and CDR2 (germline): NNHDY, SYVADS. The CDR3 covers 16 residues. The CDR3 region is CASSDAGTTSAETLYF. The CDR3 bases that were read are TGTGCCAGCAGTGATGCAGGGACAACTAGTGCAGAA.

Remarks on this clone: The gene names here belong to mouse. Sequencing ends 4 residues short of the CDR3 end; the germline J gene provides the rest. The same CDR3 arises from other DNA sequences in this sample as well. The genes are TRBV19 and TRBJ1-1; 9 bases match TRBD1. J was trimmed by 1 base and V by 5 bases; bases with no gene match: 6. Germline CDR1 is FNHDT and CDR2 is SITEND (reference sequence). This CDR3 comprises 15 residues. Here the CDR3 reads CASSIPGQGNTEVFF. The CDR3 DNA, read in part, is TGTGCCAGCAGCATTCCGGGACAGGGAAACACA.

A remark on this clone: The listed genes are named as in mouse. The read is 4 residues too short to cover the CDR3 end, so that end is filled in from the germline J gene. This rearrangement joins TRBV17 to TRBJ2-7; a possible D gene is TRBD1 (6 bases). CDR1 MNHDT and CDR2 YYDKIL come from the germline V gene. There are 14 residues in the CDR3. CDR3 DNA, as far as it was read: TGTGCTAGCAGTAGACGGCAGGGGTGGTAT. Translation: CASSRRQGWY. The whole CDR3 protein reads CASSRRQGWYEQYF.

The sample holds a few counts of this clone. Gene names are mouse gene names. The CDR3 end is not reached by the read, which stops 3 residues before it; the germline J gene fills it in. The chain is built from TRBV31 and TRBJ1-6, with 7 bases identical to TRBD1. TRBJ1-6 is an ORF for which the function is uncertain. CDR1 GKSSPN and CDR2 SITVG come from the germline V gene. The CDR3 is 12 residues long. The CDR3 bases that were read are TGTGCCTGGAGTCCGCCAGGGGGAGCC. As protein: CAWSPPGGA. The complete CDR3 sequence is CAWSPPGGALYF.

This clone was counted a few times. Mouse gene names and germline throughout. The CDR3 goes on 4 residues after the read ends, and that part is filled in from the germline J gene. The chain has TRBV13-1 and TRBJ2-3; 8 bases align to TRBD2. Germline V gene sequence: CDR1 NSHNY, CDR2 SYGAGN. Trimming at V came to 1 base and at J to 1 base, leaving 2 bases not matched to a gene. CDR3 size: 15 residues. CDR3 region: CASSDLTGGAETLYF. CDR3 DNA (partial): TGTGCCAGCAGTGATTTGACTGGGGGTGCAGAA.

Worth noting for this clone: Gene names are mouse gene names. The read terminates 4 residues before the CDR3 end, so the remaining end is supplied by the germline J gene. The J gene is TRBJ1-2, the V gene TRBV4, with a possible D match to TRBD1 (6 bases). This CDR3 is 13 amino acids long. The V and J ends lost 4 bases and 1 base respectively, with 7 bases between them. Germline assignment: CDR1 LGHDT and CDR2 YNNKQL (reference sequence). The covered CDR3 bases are TGTGCCAGCAGCTTGGACAGAAACTCC. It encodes CASSLDRNS. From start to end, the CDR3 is CASSLDRNSDYTF.

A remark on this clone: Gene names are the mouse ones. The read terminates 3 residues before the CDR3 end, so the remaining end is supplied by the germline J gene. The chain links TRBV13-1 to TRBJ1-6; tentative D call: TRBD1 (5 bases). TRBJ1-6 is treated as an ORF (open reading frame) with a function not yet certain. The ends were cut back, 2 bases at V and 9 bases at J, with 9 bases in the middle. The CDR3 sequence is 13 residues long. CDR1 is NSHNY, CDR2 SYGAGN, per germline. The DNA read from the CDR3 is TGTGCCAGCAGTGACAGGGTTGGTTCGCCC. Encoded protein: CASSDRVGSP. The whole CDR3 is CASSDRVGSPLYF.

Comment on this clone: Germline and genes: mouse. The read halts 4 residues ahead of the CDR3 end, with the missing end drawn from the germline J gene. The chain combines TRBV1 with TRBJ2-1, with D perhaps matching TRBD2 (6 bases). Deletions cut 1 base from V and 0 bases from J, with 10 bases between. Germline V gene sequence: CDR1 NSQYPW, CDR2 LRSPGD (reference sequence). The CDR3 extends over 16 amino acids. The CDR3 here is CTCSAGGGSNYAEQFF. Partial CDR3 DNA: TGCACCTGCAGTGCAGGTGGGGGTTCTAACTATGCT. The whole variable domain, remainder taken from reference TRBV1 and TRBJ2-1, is VTLLEQNPRWRLVPRGQAVNLRCILKNSQYPWMSWYQQDLQKQLQWLFTLRSPGDKEVKSLPGADYLATRVTDTELRLQVANMSQGRTLYCTCSAGGGSNYAEQFFGPGTRLTVL.

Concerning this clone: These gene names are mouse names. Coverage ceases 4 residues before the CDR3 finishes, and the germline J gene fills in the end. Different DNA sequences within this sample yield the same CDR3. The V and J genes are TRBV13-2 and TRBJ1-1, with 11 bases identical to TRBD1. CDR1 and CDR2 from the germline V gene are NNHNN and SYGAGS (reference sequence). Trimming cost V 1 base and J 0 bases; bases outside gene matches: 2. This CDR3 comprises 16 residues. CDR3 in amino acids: CASGDPGQGANTEVFF. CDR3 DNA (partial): TGTGCCAGCGGTGATCCGGGACAGGGGGCAAACACA.

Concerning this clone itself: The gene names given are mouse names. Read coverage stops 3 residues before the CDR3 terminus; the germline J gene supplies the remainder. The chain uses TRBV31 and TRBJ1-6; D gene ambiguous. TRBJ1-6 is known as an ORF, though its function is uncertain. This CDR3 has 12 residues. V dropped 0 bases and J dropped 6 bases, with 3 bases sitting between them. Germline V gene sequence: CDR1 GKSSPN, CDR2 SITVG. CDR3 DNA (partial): TGTGCCTGGAGTCTGGTTAATTCGCCC. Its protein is CAWSLVNSP. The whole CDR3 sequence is CAWSLVNSPLYF.

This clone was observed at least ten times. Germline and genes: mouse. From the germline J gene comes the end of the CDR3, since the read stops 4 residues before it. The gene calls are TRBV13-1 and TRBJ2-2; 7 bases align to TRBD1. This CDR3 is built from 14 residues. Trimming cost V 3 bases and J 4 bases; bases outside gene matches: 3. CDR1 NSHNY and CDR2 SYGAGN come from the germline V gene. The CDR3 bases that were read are TGTGCCAGCAGTGCCGCAGGGGGCACCGGG. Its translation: CASSAAGGTG. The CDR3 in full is CASSAAGGTGQLYF.

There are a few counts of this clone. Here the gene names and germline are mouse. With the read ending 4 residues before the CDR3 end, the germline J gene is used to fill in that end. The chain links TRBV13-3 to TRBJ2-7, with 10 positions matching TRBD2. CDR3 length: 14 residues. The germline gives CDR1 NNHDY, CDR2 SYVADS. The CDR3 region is CASRSGTGAYEQYF. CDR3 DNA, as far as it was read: TGTGCCAGCAGATCCGGGACTGGGGCTTAT.

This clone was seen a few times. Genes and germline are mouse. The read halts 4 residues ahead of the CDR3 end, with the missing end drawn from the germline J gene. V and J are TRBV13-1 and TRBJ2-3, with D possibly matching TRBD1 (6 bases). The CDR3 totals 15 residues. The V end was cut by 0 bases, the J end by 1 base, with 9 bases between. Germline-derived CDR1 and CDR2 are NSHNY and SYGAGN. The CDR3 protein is CASSDAQGRAETLYF. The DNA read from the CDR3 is TGTGCCAGCAGTGATGCGCAGGGGCGTGCAGAA.

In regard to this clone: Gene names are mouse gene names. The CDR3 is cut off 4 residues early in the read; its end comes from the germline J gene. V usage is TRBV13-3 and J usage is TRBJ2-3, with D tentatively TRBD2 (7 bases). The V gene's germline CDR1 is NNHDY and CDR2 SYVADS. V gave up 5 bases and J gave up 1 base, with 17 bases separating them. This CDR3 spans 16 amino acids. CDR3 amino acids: CASRDPGGAGAETLYF. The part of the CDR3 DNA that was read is TGTGCCAGCAGGGACCCGGGGGGCGCGGGTGCAGAA.

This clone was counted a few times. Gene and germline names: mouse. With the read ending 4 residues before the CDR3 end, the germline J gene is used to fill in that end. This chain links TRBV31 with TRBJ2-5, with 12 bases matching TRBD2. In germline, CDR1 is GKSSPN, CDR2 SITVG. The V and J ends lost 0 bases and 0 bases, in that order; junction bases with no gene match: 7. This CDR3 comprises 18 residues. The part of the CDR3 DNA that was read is TGTGCCTGGAGTCTAGCCGGGACTGGGGGGTTTAACCAAGAC. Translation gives CAWSLAGTGGFNQD. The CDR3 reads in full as CAWSLAGTGGFNQDTQYF.

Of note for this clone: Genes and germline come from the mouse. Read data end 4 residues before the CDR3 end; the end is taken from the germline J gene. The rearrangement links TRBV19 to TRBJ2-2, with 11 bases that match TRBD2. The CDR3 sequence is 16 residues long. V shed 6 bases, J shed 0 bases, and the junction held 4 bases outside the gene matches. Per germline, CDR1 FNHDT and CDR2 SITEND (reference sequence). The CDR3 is CASTTTGGANTGQLYF. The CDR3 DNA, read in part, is TGTGCCAGCACCACGACTGGGGGGGCAAACACCGGG.

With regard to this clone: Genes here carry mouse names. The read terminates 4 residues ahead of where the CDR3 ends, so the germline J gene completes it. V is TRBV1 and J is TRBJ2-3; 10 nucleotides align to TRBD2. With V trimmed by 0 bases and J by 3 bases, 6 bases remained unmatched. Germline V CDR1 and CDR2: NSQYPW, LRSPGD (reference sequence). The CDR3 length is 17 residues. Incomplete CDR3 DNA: TGCACCTGCAGTGCAGATCTCGGCTGGGGGGGCGCAGAA. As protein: CTCSADLGWGGAE. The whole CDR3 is CTCSADLGWGGAETLYF. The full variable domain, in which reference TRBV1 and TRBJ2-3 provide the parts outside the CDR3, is VTLLEQNPRWRLVPRGQAVNLRCILKNSQYPWMSWYQQDLQKQLQWLFTLRSPGDKEVKSLPGADYLATRVTDTELRLQVANMSQGRTLYCTCSADLGWGGAETLYFGSGTRLTVL.

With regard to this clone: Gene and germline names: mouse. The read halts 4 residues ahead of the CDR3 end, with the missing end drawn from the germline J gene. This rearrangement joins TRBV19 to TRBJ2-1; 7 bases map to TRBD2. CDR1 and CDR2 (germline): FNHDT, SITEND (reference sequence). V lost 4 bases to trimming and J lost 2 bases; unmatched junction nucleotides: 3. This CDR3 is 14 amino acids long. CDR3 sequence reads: CASSSWGYYAEQFF. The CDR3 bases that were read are TGTGCCAGCAGTTCCTGGGGGTACTATGCT.

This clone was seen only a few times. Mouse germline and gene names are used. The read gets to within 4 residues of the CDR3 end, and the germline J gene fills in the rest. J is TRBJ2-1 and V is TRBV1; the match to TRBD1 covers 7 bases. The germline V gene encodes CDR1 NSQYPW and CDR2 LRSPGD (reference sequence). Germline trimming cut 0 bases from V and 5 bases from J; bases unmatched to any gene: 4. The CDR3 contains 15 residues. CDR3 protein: CTCSADDRVDAEQFF. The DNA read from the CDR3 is TGCACCTGCAGTGCAGATGACAGGGTCGATGCT.

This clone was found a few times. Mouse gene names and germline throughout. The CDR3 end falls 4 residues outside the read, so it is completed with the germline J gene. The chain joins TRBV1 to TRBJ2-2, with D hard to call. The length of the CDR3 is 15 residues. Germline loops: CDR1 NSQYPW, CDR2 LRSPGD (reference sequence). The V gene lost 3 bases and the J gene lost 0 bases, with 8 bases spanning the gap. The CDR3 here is CTCSAYSANTGQLYF. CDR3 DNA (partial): TGCACCTGCAGTGCGTACAGTGCAAACACCGGG.

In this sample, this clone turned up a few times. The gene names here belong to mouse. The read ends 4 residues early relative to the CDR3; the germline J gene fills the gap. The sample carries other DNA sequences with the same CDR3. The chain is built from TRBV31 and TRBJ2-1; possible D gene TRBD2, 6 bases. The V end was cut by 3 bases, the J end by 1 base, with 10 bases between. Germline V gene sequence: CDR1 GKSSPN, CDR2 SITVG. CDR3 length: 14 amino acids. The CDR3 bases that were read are TGTGCCTGGAGCCACGGGGGGAACTATGCT. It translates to CAWSHGGNYA. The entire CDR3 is CAWSHGGNYAEQFF.

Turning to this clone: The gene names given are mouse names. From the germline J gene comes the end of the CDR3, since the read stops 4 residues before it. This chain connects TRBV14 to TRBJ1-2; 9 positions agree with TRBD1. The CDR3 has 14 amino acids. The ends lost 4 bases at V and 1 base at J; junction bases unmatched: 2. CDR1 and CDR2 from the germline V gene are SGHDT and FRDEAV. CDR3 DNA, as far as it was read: TGTGCCAGCAGTCGGACAGGGGAAAACTCC. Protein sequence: CASSRTGENS. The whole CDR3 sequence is CASSRTGENSDYTF.

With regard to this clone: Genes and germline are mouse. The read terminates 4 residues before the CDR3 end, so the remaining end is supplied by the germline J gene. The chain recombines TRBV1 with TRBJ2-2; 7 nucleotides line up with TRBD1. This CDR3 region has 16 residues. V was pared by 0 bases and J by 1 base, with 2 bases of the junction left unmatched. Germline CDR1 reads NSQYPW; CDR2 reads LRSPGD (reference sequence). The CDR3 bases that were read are TGCACCTGCAGTGCAGAGGGACAGTTAAACACCGGG. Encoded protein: CTCSAEGQLNTG. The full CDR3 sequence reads CTCSAEGQLNTGQLYF.

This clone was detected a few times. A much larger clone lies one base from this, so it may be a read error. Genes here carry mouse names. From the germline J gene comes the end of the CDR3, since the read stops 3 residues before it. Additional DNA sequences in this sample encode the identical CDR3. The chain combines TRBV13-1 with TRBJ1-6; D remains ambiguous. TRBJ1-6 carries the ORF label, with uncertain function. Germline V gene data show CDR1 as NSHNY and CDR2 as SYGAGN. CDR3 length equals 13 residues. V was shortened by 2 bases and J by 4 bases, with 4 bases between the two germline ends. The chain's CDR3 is CASSDKYNSPLYF. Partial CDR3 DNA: TGTGCCAGCAGTGACAAGTATAATTCGCCC.